This passage covers 14 T cell receptor beta chains from one sample sequenced in a study of human T cells and chemical hapten exposure. Specified time point: pre-sensitization, week 0. As for treatment: therapeutic diphenylcyclopropenone sensitization with weekly scalp DPC. From the RACE reads, TCRdb called clonotypes with MiXCR, one entry per CDR3 protein. The table lists under 400,000 distinct CDR3 sequences, roughly 4.6% of them singletons, with 2% to 3% in the top ten. The sample was whole blood, taken in connection with sensitization to the hapten diphenylcyclopropenone (DPC). These receptor sequences come from a woman aged 50 to 60 with alopecia areata. Some clones in this sample may be carry-over from other donors' samples.

This clonotype was observed at least ten times. The chain links TRBV2 to TRBJ2-7; no clear D gene. Germline values: CDR1 SNHLY, CDR2 FYNNEI. The CDR3 length is 10 residues. Deletions cut 9 bases from V and 7 bases from J, with 10 bases between. The CDR3 DNA sequence: TGTGCCAGTTCCATGTGGGAGCAGTACTTC. The encoded protein is CASSMWEQYF.

This clonotype was observed many times. The V call is TRBV7-9, the J call TRBJ2-7; D gene uncertain. CDR1 is SEHNR, CDR2 FQNEAQ, per germline (reference sequence). Trimming shortened V by 6 bases and J by 6 bases, and 9 bases separated the two germline ends. This CDR3 spans 11 amino acids. The DNA for the CDR3 is TGTGCCAGCAGTGCCCGCTCCGAGCAGTACTTC. Protein sequence: CASSARSEQYF.

This clonotype came up many times. The rearrangement uses TRBV20-1 and TRBJ2-7; TRBD1 is a possible D gene (5 bases). In germline, CDR1 is DFQATT, CDR2 SNEGSKA (reference sequence). CDR3 length: 12 residues. Trimming removed 6 bases at V and 2 bases at J, with 11 bases between. CDR3 protein: CSALDTTYEQYF. CDR3 bases: TGCAGTGCCCTGGACACCACCTACGAGCAGTACTTC.

The chain employs TRBV11-2 and TRBJ2-3; unclear D gene. This CDR3 contains 12 residues. Germline loops: CDR1 SGHAT, CDR2 FQNNGV. Trimming removed 3 bases at V and 6 bases at J, with 7 bases between. The CDR3 region has the DNA TGTGCCAGCAGCTTTCGATTCGATACGCAGTATTTT. Translation gives CASSFRFDTQYF.

This clonotype came up a few times. The rearrangement links TRBV29-1 to TRBJ2-7, with D unclear. Germline V gene sequence: CDR1 SQVTM, CDR2 ANQGSEA. Trimming pared 4 bases from V and 0 bases from J, leaving 10 bases between. This CDR3 spans 13 amino acids. Written as DNA, the CDR3 is TGCAGCGTTGGAAAGGATAGCTCCTACGAGCAGTACTTC. This encodes CSVGKDSSYEQYF.

In its sample, this clonotype was seen a few times. The chain employs TRBV29-1 and TRBJ1-2; possibly TRBD1 for D (6 bases). Trimming stripped 7 bases from V and 2 bases from J, with 11 bases between. This CDR3 has 12 amino acids. Germline V gene lookup returns CDR1 SQVTM and CDR2 ANQGSEA. The CDR3 coding sequence is TGCAGCGCCCAGGACAGAAACTATGGCTACACCTTC. Encoded protein: CSAQDRNYGYTF.

V is TRBV29-1 and J is TRBJ1-4, with D possibly matching TRBD1 (6 bases). V lost 6 bases and J 4 bases, leaving 12 bases between the germline ends. Germline lookup yields CDR1 SQVTM and CDR2 ANQGSEA. This CDR3 has 13 residues. The CDR3 region is CSVLVGGNEKLFF. DNA of the CDR3: TGCAGCGTCTTGGTAGGGGGTAATGAAAAACTGTTTTTT.

The chain couples TRBV5-6 to TRBJ2-7; the D gene is possibly TRBD1 (7 bases). The length of the CDR3 is 13 residues. Germline CDR1 reads SGHDT; CDR2 reads YYEEEE. V lost 4 bases, J lost 7 bases, and 15 bases lay in between. The CDR3 here is CASSGTRGVEQYF. CDR3 nucleotide sequence: TGTGCCAGCAGCGGAACCAGGGGGGTTGAGCAGTACTTC.

This clonotype was seen a few times. This chain uses TRBV4-3 with TRBJ2-7, with 10 bases lining up with TRBD2. Germline V gives CDR1 LGHNA, CDR2 YSLEER. This CDR3 is 15 amino acids long. The V segment lost 0 bases and the J segment 4 bases; nucleotides outside the gene matches: 3. The CDR3 region has the DNA TGCGCCAGCAGCCAAGAAGCGGGAGGGCCATACGAGCAGTACTTC. The encoded protein is CASSQEAGGPYEQYF.

Worth noting for this clonotype: One base away lies a much larger clone, so this may be a sequencing read error. The chain couples TRBV10-2 to TRBJ1-5; D is unclear. The CDR3 is made up of 15 amino acids. The germline V gene encodes CDR1 WSHSY and CDR2 SAAADI. CDR3 sequence (DNA): TGCACCAGCAGTGACGCGACGAGCGGCAATCAGCCCCAGCATTTT. This sequence encodes CTSSDATSGNQPQHF.

The rearrangement links TRBV7-8 to TRBJ2-3, with D perhaps matching TRBD1 or TRBD2 (5 bases each). Trimming shortened V by 3 bases and J by 4 bases, and 14 bases separated the two germline ends. The CDR3 extends over 15 amino acids. Germline V CDR1 and CDR2: SGHVS, FQNEAQ. CDR3 nucleotide sequence: TGTGCCAGCAGCTTTGACGGGGCAGGATCAGATACGCAGTATTTT. Protein product: CASSFDGAGSDTQYF.

This clonotype was seen only a few times. V gene TRBV29-1 combines with J gene TRBJ2-6, with no clear D. V was cut by 5 bases and J by 0 bases, with 8 bases left in between. Germline CDR1 and CDR2: SQVTM and ANQGSEA. This CDR3 spans 14 amino acids. The CDR3 spells CSVHTGSGANVLTF. CDR3 DNA: TGCAGCGTTCATACTGGCTCTGGGGCCAACGTCCTGACTTTC.

The rearrangement links TRBV4-1 to TRBJ2-7, with TRBD2 identical over 7 bases. Germline V lookup: CDR1 MGHRA, CDR2 YSYEKL. This CDR3 is 13 amino acids long. The junction had 3 bases not matched to a gene; V was cut back by 1 base and J by 6 bases. The CDR3 bases are TGCGCCAGCAGCCAAGTGGGGGGGACCGAGCAGTACTTC. This sequence encodes CASSQVGGTEQYF.

This chain links TRBV2 with TRBJ2-1, with D unresolved. The CDR3 is 13 residues long. V was shortened by 10 bases and J by 4 bases, with 14 bases between the two germline ends. CDR1 and CDR2 from the germline V gene are SNHLY and FYNNEI. The CDR3 nucleotides read TGTGCCATCATAGCAGGAGATTACAATGAGCAGTTCTTC. It specifies CAIIAGDYNEQFF. Filled out from reference TRBV2 and TRBJ2-1, the complete variable domain reads EPEVTQTPSHQVTQMGQEVILRCVPISNHLYFYWYRQILGQKVEFLVSFYNNEISEKSEIFDDQFSVERPDGSNFTLKIRSTKLEDSAMYFCAIIAGDYNEQFFGPGTRLTVL.